This T cell receptor beta chain emerged from a study of T cell responses to AZD1222 COVID-19 vaccine. The CDR3 contains 15 residues. Germline CDR1 is SGHDT and CDR2 is YYEEEE. The germline V and J ends were trimmed by 3 bases and 4 bases, with 14 bases remaining between them. Profiling relied on immunoSEQ multiplex PCR, and the TCRdb table lists in-frame clones only, not all of them. The sample has some 150,000 clones; around nine tenths are singletons. On this clone: Its antigen remains unknown.

Study-wide results and limits: Recipients of two AZD1222 doses showed rising Spike-specific TCR breadth and depth. Donors were largely white British and mainly female; clonal diversity was possibly underestimated.

This receptor was taken from an adult who received the AZD1222 COVID-19 vaccine. The chain joins TRBV5-6 to TRBJ2-1, with D tentatively TRBD2 (7 bases). The input for sequencing was peripheral blood, taken 28 days after the second AZD1222 dose. CDR3 in amino acids: CASSSKGGAYNEQFF. The CDR3 coding sequence is TGTGCCAGCAGCTCCAAGGGGGGGGCTTACAATGAGCAGTTCTTC.